This T cell receptor (beta chain) appears in the sequencing data of a study of immune heterogeneity within non-small cell lung tumors. The study's findings and limits: Local T-cell clonality and local tumor mutational burden correlated moderately but significantly (R around 0.3). Clonotypes of T-cell receptor beta found at high frequency were largely distinct between individual patients. Identical dominant CDR3 beta clonotypes recurred across a patient's tumor sites, together with site-unique high-frequency clones.

The starting template was genomic DNA from bulk tumor, roughly 650 ng per sample. Biopsy collection occurred during surgery, with several far-apart biopsies per primary tumor. The cohort was untreated, with newly diagnosed non-small cell lung cancer undergoing curative surgery. Donors were newly diagnosed non-small cell lung cancer patients having surgery with curative intent. CDR1 and CDR2 from the germline V gene are SGHTA and FQGNSA. V lost 2 bases to trimming and J lost 5 bases, with 12 bases between them. CDR3 length: 14 amino acids. The count of this clonotype is one. Antigen specificity is unknown. The authors amplified TCR beta CDR3 by multiplex PCR with 32 V and 13 J primers. TCRdb used MiXCR to reprocess the multiplex PCR reads, holding one entry per CDR3 protein. The sample contains tens of thousands of distinct CDR3 sequences, around 28% of which appear only once.

The chain combines TRBV7-2 with TRBJ1-1; a possible D gene is TRBD1 (5 bases). The sequence was obtained from a middle-aged man with non-small cell lung cancer. The sequencing input was lung tumor tissue. The CDR3 loop is CASSLIWGGTEAFF. CDR3 coding DNA: TGTGCCAGCAGCTTAATCTGGGGCGGGACTGAAGCTTTCTTT.